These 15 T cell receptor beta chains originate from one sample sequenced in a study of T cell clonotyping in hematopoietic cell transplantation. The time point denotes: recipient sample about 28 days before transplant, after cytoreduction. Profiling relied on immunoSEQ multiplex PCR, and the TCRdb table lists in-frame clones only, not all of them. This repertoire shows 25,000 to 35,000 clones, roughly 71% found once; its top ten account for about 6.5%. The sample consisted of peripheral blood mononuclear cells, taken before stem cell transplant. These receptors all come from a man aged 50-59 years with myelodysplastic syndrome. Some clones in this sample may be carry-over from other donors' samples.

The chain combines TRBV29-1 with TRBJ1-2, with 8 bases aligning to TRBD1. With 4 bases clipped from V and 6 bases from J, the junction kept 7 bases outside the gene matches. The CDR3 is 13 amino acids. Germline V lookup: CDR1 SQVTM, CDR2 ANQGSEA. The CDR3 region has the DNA TGCAGCGTTGCAGGGGGCGAGGTTAATGGCTACACCTTC. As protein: CSVAGGEVNGYTF.

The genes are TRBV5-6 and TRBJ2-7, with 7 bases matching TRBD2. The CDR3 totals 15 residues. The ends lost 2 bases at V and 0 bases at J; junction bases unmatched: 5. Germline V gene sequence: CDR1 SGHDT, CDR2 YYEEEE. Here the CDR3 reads CASSFGGIGSYEQYF. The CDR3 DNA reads TGTGCCAGCAGCTTCGGGGGGATAGGCTCCTACGAGCAGTACTTC.

The CDR3 sequence: CASSQRDDSYEQYF. CDR3 coding DNA: TGTGCCAGCAGCCAGAGGGACGACTCCTACGAGCAGTACTTC. The gene calls are TRBV7-8 and TRBJ2-5; D possibly uses TRBD1 or TRBD2 (5 bases each). Matching the DNA end better, TRBJ2-7 makes the J call doubtful. This CDR3 has 14 residues. In germline, CDR1 is SGHVS, CDR2 FQNEAQ.

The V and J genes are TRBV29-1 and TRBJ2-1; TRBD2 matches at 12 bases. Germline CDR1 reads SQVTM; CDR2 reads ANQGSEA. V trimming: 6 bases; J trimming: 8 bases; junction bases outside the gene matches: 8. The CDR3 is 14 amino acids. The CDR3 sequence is CSVPTSGSRDEQFF. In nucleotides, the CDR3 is TGCAGCGTCCCGACTAGCGGGAGTAGGGATGAGCAGTTCTTC.

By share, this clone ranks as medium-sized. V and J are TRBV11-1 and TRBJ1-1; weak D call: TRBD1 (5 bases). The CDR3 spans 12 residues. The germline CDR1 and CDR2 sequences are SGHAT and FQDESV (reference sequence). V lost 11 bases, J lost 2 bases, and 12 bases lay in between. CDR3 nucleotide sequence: TGTGCCCGGGGGTGGGGAAACACTGAAGCTTTCTTT. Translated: CARGWGNTEAFF. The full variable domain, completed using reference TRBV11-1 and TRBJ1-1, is EAEVAQSPRYKITEKSQAVAFWCDPISGHATLYWYRQILGQGPELLVQFQDESVVDDSQLPKDRFSAERLKGVDSTLKIQPAELGDSAMYLCARGWGNTEAFFGQGTRLTVV.

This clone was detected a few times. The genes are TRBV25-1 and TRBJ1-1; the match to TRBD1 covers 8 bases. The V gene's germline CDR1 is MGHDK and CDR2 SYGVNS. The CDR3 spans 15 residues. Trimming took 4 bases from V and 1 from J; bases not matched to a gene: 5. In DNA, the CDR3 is TGTGCCAGCAGTGGATCAGGGGGCAGGAACACTGAAGCTTTCTTT. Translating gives CASSGSGGRNTEAFF.

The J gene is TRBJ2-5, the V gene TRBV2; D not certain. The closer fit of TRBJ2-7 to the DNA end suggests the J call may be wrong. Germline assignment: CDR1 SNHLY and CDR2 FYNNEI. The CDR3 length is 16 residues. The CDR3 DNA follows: TGTGCCAGCAGTGAAGGCGGCCTCTACCTTACCTACGAGCAGTACTTC. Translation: CASSEGGLYLTYEQYF.

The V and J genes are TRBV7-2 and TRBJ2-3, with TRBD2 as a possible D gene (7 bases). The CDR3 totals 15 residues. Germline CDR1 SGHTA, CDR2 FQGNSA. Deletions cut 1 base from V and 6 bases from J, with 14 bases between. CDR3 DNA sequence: TGTGCCAGCAGCTTAGGTGGGGGGGCCGCGGATACGCAGTATTTT. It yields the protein CASSLGGGAADTQYF.

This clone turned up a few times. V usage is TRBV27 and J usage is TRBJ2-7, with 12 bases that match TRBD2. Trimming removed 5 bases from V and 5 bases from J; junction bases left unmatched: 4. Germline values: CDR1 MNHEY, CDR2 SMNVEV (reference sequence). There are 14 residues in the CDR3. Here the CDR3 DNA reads TGTGCCAGCAGTCCTTGGACTAGCGGGGACGAGCAGTACTTC. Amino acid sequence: CASSPWTSGDEQYF.

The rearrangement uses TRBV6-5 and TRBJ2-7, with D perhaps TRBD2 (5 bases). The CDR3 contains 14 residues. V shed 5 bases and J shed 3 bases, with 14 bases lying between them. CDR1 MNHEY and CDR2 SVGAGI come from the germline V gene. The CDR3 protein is CASSPWTQRYEQYF. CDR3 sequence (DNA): TGTGCCAGCAGTCCCTGGACTCAGCGCTACGAGCAGTACTTC.

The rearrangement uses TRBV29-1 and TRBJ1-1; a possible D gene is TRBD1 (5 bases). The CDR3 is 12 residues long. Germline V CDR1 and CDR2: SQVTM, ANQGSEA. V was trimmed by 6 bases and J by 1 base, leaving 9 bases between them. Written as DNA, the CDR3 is TGCAGCGTCCGGGGGTGGAACACTGAAGCTTTCTTT. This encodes CSVRGWNTEAFF.

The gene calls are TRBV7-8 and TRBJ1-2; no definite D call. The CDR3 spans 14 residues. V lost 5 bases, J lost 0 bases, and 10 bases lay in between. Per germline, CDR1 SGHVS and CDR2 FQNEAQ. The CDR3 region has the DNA TGTGCCAGCAGCCCGTCCCCTTCTAACTATGGCTACACCTTC. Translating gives CASSPSPSNYGYTF. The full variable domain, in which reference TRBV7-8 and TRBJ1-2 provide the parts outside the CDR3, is GAGVSQSPRYKVAKRGQDVALRCDPISGHVSLFWYQQALGQGPEFLTYFQNEAQLDKSGLPSDRFFAERPEGSVSTLKIQRTQQEDSAVYLCASSPSPSNYGYTFGSGTRLTVV.

The DNA of the CDR3 is TGCAGCGTTTTAAAGGGGGGTTATGGCCAGTACTTC. It specifies CSVLKGGYGQYF. The rearrangement links TRBV29-1 to TRBJ2-5; D possibly uses TRBD1 or TRBD2 (6 bases each). This CDR3 has 12 amino acids. With 5 bases removed from V and 10 bases from J, the gap between germline ends came to 17 bases. Germline CDR1 reads SQVTM; CDR2 reads ANQGSEA.

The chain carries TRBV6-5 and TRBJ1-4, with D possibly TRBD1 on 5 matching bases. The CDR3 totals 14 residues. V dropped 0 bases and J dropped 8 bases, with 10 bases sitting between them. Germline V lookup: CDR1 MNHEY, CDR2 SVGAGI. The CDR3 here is CASSYSTWGEKLFF. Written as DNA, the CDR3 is TGTGCCAGCAGTTACTCGACCTGGGGGGAAAAACTGTTTTTT.

The CDR3, as DNA: TGTGCCAGCAGCTTAGGACGCCAAGACAATGAGCAGTTCTTC. Its translation is CASSLGRQDNEQFF. The J gene is TRBJ2-1, the V gene TRBV11-2; D uncertain. This CDR3 is 14 amino acids long. CDR1 and CDR2 from the germline V gene are SGHAT and FQNNGV. The ends were cut back, 1 base at V and 5 bases at J, with 9 bases in the middle.